Included here is one TCR beta chain sequence, with context. Genomic DNA was employed as the template in profiling TCR beta VDJ and CDR3. Each CDR3 protein gets one entry after TCRdb re-called the reads with MiXCR. The sample lists around 200,000 distinct CDR3 sequences; under 55% were seen once. V lost 1 base and J 1 base, leaving 6 bases between the germline ends. The CDR3 consists of 13 residues. The germline V gene encodes CDR1 DFQATT and CDR2 SNEGSKA (reference sequence). This specimen belongs to a study of CD8+CD57+ T cells in acquired aplastic anemia. All patients picked for sequencing had shown, by flow cytometry, an expansion of CD8+CD57+ cells.

This receptor was obtained from a human donor with aplastic anemia. The chain joins TRBV20-1 to TRBJ2-3; D not resolved. Sequencing used sorted CD4+, CD8+, or CD8+CD57+ T cells (not recorded which) from PBMCs. As DNA, the CDR3 is TGCAGTGCTAGAGTGGGCCGCACAGATACGCAGTATTTT. Its translation is CSARVGRTDTQYF.